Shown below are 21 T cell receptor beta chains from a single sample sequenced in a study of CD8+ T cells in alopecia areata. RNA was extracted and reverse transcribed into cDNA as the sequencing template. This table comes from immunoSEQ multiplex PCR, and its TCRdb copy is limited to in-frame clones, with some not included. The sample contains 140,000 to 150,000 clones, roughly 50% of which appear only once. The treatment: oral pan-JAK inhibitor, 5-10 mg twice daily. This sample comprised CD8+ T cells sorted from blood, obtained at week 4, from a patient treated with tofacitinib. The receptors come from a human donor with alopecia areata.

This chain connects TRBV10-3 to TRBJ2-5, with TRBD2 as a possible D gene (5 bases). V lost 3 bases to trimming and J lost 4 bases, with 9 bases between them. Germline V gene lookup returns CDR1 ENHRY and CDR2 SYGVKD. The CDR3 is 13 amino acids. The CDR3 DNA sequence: TGTGCCATCAGTGAAATGCGGGCAGAGACCCAGTACTTC. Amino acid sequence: CAISEMRAETQYF.

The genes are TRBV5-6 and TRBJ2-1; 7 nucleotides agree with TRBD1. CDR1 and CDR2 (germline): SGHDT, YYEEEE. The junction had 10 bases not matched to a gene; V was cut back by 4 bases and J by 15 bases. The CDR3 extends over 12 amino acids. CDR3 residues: CASSPIRGLGFF. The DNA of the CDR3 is TGTGCCAGCAGCCCCATTAGGGGGCTTGGGTTCTTC.

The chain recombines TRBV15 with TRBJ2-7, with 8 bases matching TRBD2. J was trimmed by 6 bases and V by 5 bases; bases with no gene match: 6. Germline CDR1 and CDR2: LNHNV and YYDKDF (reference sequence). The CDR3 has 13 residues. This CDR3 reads CATSRGGAVEQYF. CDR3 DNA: TGTGCCACCAGCCGGGGGGGGGCGGTCGAGCAGTACTTC.

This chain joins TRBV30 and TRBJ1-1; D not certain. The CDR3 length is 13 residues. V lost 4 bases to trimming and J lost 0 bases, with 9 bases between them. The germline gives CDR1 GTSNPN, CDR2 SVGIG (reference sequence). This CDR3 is CAWTGFMNTEAFF. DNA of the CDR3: TGTGCCTGGACGGGATTCATGAACACTGAAGCTTTCTTT.

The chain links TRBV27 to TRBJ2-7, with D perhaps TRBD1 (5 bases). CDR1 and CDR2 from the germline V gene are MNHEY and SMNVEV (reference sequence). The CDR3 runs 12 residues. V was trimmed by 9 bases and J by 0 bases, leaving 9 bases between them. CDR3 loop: CASGALSYEQYF. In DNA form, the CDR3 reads TGTGCCAGTGGGGCCCTCTCCTACGAGCAGTACTTC.

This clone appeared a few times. DNA for the CDR3: TGTGCCAGCAGCCCCCGGACACCACAAGAGACCCAGTACTTC. This gives the protein CASSPRTPQETQYF. The chain joins TRBV11-1 to TRBJ2-5; D perhaps matches TRBD1 (5 bases). With 5 bases removed from V and 2 bases from J, the gap between germline ends came to 12 bases. The CDR3 runs to 14 residues. Germline lookup yields CDR1 SGHAT and CDR2 FQDESV (reference sequence).

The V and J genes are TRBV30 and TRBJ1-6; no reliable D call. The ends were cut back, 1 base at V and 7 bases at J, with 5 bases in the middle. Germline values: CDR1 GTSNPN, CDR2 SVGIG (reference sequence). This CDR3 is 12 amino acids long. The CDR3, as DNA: TGTGCCTGGAGTGATCGGAATTCACCCCTCCACTTT. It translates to CAWSDRNSPLHF.

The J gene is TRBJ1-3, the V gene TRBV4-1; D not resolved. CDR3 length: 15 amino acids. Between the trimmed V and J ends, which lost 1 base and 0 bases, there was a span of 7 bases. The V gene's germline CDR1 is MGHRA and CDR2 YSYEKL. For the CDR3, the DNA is TGCGCCAGCAGCCAAGGTCCTGTCTCTGGAAACACCATATATTTT. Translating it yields CASSQGPVSGNTIYF.

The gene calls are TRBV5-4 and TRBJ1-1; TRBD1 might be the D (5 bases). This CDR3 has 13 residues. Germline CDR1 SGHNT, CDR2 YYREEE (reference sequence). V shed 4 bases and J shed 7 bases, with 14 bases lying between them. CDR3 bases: TGTGCCAGCAGCCCCGGGAGGGGAGTTGAAGCTTTCTTT. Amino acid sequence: CASSPGRGVEAFF.

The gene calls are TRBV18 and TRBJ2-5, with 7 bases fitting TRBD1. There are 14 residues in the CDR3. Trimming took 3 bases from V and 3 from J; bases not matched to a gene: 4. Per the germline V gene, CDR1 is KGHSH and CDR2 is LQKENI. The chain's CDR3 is CASSPPDREETQYF. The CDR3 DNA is TGTGCCAGCTCACCGCCCGACAGGGAAGAGACCCAGTACTTC.

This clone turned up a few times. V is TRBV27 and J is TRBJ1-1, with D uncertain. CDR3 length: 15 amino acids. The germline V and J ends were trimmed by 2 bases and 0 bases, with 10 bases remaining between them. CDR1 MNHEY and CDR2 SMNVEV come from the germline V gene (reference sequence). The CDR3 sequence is CASSLTPRMNTEAFF. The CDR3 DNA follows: TGTGCCAGCAGTTTAACCCCCAGGATGAACACTGAAGCTTTCTTT.

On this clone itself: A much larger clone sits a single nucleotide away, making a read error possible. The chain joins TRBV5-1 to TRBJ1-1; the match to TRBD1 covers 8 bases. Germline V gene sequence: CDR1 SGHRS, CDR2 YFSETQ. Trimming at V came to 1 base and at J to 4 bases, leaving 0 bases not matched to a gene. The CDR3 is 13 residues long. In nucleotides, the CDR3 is TGCGCCAGCAGCTTGACAGGGGGCACTGAAGCTTTCTTT. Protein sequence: CASSLTGGTEAFF. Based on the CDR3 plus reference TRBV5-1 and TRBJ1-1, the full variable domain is KAGVTQTPRYLIKTRGQQVTLSCSPISGHRSVSWYQQTPGQGLQFLFEYFSETQRNKGNFPGRFSGRQFSNSRSEMNVSTLELGDSALYLCASSLTGGTEAFFGQGTRLTVV.

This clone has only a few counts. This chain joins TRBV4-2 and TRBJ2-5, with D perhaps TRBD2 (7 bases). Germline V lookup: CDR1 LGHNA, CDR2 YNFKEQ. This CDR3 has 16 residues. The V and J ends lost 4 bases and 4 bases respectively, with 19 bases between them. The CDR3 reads CASSLLAGGGGETQYF. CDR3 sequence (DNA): TGTGCCAGCAGCCTACTCGCCGGAGGGGGGGGAGAGACCCAGTACTTC.

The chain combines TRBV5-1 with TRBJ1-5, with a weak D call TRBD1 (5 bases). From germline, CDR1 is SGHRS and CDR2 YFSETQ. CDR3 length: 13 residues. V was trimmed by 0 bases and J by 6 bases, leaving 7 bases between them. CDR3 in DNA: TGCGCCAGCAGCTTGGAGGGACCTCAGCCCCAGCATTTT. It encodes CASSLEGPQPQHF.

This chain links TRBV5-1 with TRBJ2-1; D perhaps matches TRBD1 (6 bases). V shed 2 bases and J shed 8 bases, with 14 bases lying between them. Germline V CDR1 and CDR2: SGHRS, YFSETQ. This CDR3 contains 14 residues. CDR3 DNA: TGCGCCAGCAGCTTAGCCCTGGACAGCCATGAGCAGTTCTTC. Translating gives CASSLALDSHEQFF.

This CDR3 reads CASSPDRDSSYEQYF. DNA for the CDR3: TGTGCCAGCTCACCGGACCGGGACAGCTCCTACGAGCAGTACTTC. This chain joins TRBV18 and TRBJ2-7; 7 nucleotides align to TRBD1. This CDR3 is built from 15 residues. V dropped 3 bases and J dropped 0; count of bases not matched to a gene: 5. CDR1 is KGHSH, CDR2 LQKENI, per germline.

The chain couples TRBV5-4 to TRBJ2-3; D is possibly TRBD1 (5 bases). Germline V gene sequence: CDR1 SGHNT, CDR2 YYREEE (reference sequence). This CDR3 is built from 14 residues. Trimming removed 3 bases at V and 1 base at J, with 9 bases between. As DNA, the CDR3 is TGTGCCAGCAGCTCGGACACCGGCACAGATACGCAGTATTTT. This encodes CASSSDTGTDTQYF. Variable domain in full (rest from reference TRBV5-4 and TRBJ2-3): ETGVTQSPTHLIKTRGQQVTLRCSSQSGHNTVSWYQQALGQGPQFIFQYYREEENGRGNFPPRFSGLQFPNYSSELNVNALELDDSALYLCASSSDTGTDTQYFGPGTRLTVL.

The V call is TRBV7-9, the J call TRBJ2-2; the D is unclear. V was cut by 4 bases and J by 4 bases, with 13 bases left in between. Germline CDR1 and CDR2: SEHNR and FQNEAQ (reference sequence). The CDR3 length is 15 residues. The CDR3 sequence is CASSSLVPTTGELFF. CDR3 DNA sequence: TGTGCCAGCAGCTCCCTGGTCCCCACCACCGGGGAGCTGTTTTTT.

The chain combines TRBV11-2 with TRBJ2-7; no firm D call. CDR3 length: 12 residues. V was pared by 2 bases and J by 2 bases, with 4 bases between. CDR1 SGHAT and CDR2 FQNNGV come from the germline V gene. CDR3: CASSLPPYEQYF. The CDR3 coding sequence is TGTGCCAGCAGCTTACCCCCCTACGAGCAGTACTTC.

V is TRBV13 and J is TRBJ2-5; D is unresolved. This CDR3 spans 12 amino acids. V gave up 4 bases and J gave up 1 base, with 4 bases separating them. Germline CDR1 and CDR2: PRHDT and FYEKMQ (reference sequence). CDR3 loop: CASSSIQETQYF. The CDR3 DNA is TGTGCCAGCAGCTCGATCCAAGAGACCCAGTACTTC.

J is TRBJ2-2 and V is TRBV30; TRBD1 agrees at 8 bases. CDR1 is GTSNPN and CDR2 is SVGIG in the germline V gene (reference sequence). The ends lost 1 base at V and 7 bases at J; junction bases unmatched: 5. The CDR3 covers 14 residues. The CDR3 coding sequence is TGTGCCTGGAGTGAGACAGGGGAAGACGGGGAGCTGTTTTTT. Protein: CAWSETGEDGELFF.